Below, 14 T cell receptor beta chains from the same sample are listed, as sequenced in a study of shared clonotypes between healthy human individuals. The table came from immunoSEQ multiplex PCR; TCRdb's copy has only in-frame clones and leaves some out. The sample holds around 1.6 million clones; approximately 98% are singletons and the top ten take roughly 0.4%. Source material: naive CD4+ T cells sorted from blood. As to subset: CD45RA+ positively selected. Receptors originate from a man aged 30 to 45 in good health.

The chain carries TRBV6-1 and TRBJ2-1; unclear D gene. The V and J ends lost 5 bases and 8 bases respectively, with 19 bases between them. The germline gives CDR1 MNHNS, CDR2 SASEGT. This CDR3 has 15 amino acids. The CDR3 DNA reads TGTGCCAGCAGTCCAACCCCTACTTGGACGGATGAGCAGTTCTTC. Translated: CASSPTPTWTDEQFF.

In the case of this clone: The same CDR3 arises from other DNA sequences in this sample as well. The rearrangement joins TRBV9 to TRBJ2-5, with 7 bases that match TRBD1. The CDR3 spans 14 residues. V lost 0 bases to trimming and J lost 3 bases; unmatched junction nucleotides: 2. Germline V gene lookup returns CDR1 SGDLS and CDR2 YYNGEE. CDR3 amino acids: CASSVGTGEETQYF. CDR3 coding DNA: TGTGCCAGCAGCGTAGGAACAGGGGAAGAGACCCAGTACTTC. Drawing the rest from reference TRBV9 and TRBJ2-5, the complete variable domain is DSGVTQTPKHLITATGQRVTLRCSPRSGDLSVYWYQQSLDQGLQFLIQYYNGEERAKGNILERFSAQQFPDLHSELNLSSLELGDSALYFCASSVGTGEETQYFGPGTRLLVL.

Worth noting for this clone: Other DNA sequences in the sample encode the same CDR3. The rearrangement uses TRBV29-1 and TRBJ2-1; D gene ambiguous. Germline CDR1 and CDR2: SQVTM and ANQGSEA. Trimming pared 4 bases from V and 10 bases from J, leaving 5 bases between. CDR3 size: 9 residues. The CDR3 DNA reads TGCAGCGTTGTACCAGAGCAGTTCTTC. Translated: CSVVPEQFF.

The CDR3 nucleotides are TGTGCCAGCAGCAACGACGGACTCTCTGGAAACACCATATATTTT. Its protein is CASSNDGLSGNTIYF. V gene TRBV11-2 combines with J gene TRBJ1-3; D is uncertain. Germline CDR1 SGHAT, CDR2 FQNNGV. The CDR3 contains 15 residues. Between the trimmed V and J ends, which lost 5 bases and 0 bases, there was a span of 11 bases.

This CDR3 reads CASSQESGDWASQQYF. DNA of the CDR3: TGCGCCAGCAGCCAAGAAAGCGGGGACTGGGCCTCCCAGCAGTACTTC. V gene TRBV4-1 combines with J gene TRBJ2-7, with 7 bases identical to TRBD2. With V trimmed by 0 bases and J by 8 bases, 13 bases remained unmatched. CDR1 MGHRA and CDR2 YSYEKL come from the germline V gene. The CDR3 spans 16 residues.

The chain is built from TRBV14 and TRBJ2-3; tentative D call: TRBD2 (6 bases). With 3 bases removed from V and 3 bases from J, the gap between germline ends came to 16 bases. The germline V gene has CDR1 SGHDN and CDR2 FVKESK. This CDR3 has 16 residues. As DNA, the CDR3 is TGTGCCAGCAGCCAGGATGCGGGAATCGTAACAGATACGCAGTATTTT. It specifies CASSQDAGIVTDTQYF.

The chain joins TRBV5-8 to TRBJ2-3; D not resolved. Germline CDR1 reads SGHTS; CDR2 reads YDEGEE. The ends were cut back, 4 bases at V and 4 bases at J, with 7 bases in the middle. CDR3 length equals 12 residues. For the CDR3, the DNA is TGTGCCAGCAGCGCATCGTCAGATACGCAGTATTTT. As protein: CASSASSDTQYF.

The J gene is TRBJ1-1, the V gene TRBV28; 9 bases fit TRBD1. Germline CDR1 is MDHEN and CDR2 is SYDVKM. The CDR3 contains 15 residues. Germline trimming cut 10 bases from V and 2 bases from J; bases unmatched to any gene: 11. Here the CDR3 reads CAIYDRGIFNTEAFF. The CDR3 DNA reads TGTGCCATTTACGACAGGGGGATTTTTAACACTGAAGCTTTCTTT. The whole variable domain, remainder taken from reference TRBV28 and TRBJ1-1, is DVKVTQSSRYLVKRTGEKVFLECVQDMDHENMFWYRQDPGLGLRLIYFSYDVKMKEKGDIPEGYSVSREKKERFSLILESASTNQTSMYLCAIYDRGIFNTEAFFGQGTRLTVV.

This clone was recorded only once. This chain joins TRBV6-8 and TRBJ2-3; a weak D match, TRBD1 (6 bases). The CDR3 covers 16 residues. V was pared by 3 bases and J by 1 base, with 14 bases between. Germline V gene lookup returns CDR1 MNHGY and CDR2 SAAAGT. CDR3 residues: CASSYLGPGGTDTQYF. In DNA form, the CDR3 reads TGTGCCAGCAGTTATCTCGGGCCAGGGGGCACAGATACGCAGTATTTT.

V and J are TRBV29-1 and TRBJ2-2; no firm D call. This CDR3 contains 12 residues. The germline CDR1 and CDR2 sequences are SQVTM and ANQGSEA. V lost 6 bases and J 6 bases, leaving 11 bases between the germline ends. The CDR3 DNA is TGCAGCGTAACTGACCCCCCCGGGGAGCTGTTTTTT. This codes for CSVTDPPGELFF.

CDR3 in amino acids: CASSFNRGVNEKLFF. The DNA of the CDR3 is TGTGCCAGCAGCTTTAACAGGGGGGTTAATGAAAAACTGTTTTTT. The chain carries TRBV7-9 and TRBJ1-4, with 8 bases lining up with TRBD1. The junction had 4 bases not matched to a gene; V was cut back by 3 bases and J by 4 bases. In germline, CDR1 is SEHNR, CDR2 FQNEAQ (reference sequence). The CDR3 contains 15 residues.

This sequence joins TRBV5-1 and TRBJ2-1; the match to TRBD2 covers 10 bases. In germline, CDR1 is SGHRS, CDR2 YFSETQ. The CDR3 length is 20 residues. The ends lost 0 bases at V and 0 bases at J; junction bases unmatched: 12. The CDR3 protein is CASSLANLTSGHSSYNEQFF. DNA of the CDR3: TGCGCCAGCAGCTTGGCCAATTTGACTAGCGGGCACAGCTCCTACAATGAGCAGTTCTTC.

The chain has TRBV28 and TRBJ2-7; 7 positions match TRBD1. Germline CDR1 is MDHEN and CDR2 is SYDVKM. The CDR3 covers 15 residues. Unmatched junction bases numbered 14, after V lost 7 bases and J lost 5 bases. The CDR3 protein is CASTAHLQGSHEQYF. CDR3 nucleotide sequence: TGTGCCAGCACTGCTCATCTACAGGGGTCTCACGAGCAGTACTTC.

This clone appeared once. CDR3 loop: CASSLGSDNEQFF. CDR3 nucleotide sequence: TGCGCCAGCAGCTTGGGTAGCGACAATGAGCAGTTCTTC. The chain recombines TRBV5-1 with TRBJ2-1, with a possible D match to TRBD2 (5 bases). In germline, CDR1 is SGHRS, CDR2 YFSETQ. This CDR3 contains 13 residues. Trimming stripped 0 bases from V and 5 bases from J, with 6 bases between. Based on the CDR3 plus reference TRBV5-1 and TRBJ2-1, the full variable domain is KAGVTQTPRYLIKTRGQQVTLSCSPISGHRSVSWYQQTPGQGLQFLFEYFSETQRNKGNFPGRFSGRQFSNSRSEMNVSTLELGDSALYLCASSLGSDNEQFFGPGTRLTVL.